The 17 T cell receptor beta chains listed next were all sequenced from one sample in a study of T cells after yellow fever vaccination. Each CDR3 protein is one row after TCRdb ran MiXCR on the 5' RACE reads. The sample has about 120,000 distinct CDR3 sequences; about 7.8% are singletons. The input for sequencing was CD4+ T cells sorted from PBMCs, taken approximately 47 days after the first yellow fever vaccination. These receptor sequences come from a man aged 18 to 29 who received the YFV17D yellow fever vaccine.

J is TRBJ2-7 and V is TRBV6-1; D remains unclear. The CDR3 runs 15 residues. The germline CDR1 and CDR2 sequences are MNHNS and SASEGT. V lost 2 bases, J lost 3 bases, and 14 bases lay in between. CDR3 region: CASSEFQDLNYEQYF. The CDR3 bases are TGTGCCAGCAGTGAATTCCAGGACCTGAACTACGAGCAGTACTTC.

This clonotype has a handful of counts. This rearrangement joins TRBV20-1 to TRBJ2-7, with 12 bases lining up with TRBD2. Germline V gene data show CDR1 as DFQATT and CDR2 as SNEGSKA (reference sequence). Trimming took 2 bases from V and 3 from J; bases not matched to a gene: 5. The CDR3 runs 15 residues. The CDR3 DNA reads as TGCAGTGCTAGACCAACTAGCGGGGGGCTCTACGAGCAGTACTTC. Translating gives CSARPTSGGLYEQYF.

V is TRBV2 and J is TRBJ2-7, with D tentatively TRBD1 (6 bases). Germline CDR1 reads SNHLY; CDR2 reads FYNNEI. Trimming cost V 3 bases and J 6 bases, with 9 bases left between them. The CDR3 spans 12 residues. CDR3 in amino acids: CASSETGPEQYF. For the CDR3, the DNA is TGTGCCAGCAGTGAGACAGGCCCCGAGCAGTACTTC.

This chain links TRBV20-1 with TRBJ2-7; tentative D call: TRBD2 (7 bases). The CDR3 extends over 15 amino acids. Per the germline V gene, CDR1 is DFQATT and CDR2 is SNEGSKA (reference sequence). V lost 3 bases to trimming and J lost 9 bases, with 24 bases between them. CDR3 nucleotides: TGCAGTGCTAGGGGGGGGGGCCGGGATCTTGGCGGGCAGTACTTC. Protein: CSARGGGRDLGGQYF.

This clonotype was detected only a few times. This chain connects TRBV5-1 to TRBJ1-1; no clear D gene. From germline, CDR1 is SGHRS and CDR2 YFSETQ. Trimming shortened V by 7 bases and J by 0 bases, and 7 bases separated the two germline ends. CDR3 length: 12 residues. CDR3 in DNA: TGCGCCAGCGGTCGGTTGAACACTGAAGCTTTCTTT. It translates to CASGRLNTEAFF.

This clonotype was recorded at least ten times. This chain uses TRBV20-1 with TRBJ2-7; 7 positions agree with TRBD2. The CDR3 covers 13 residues. Per germline, CDR1 DFQATT and CDR2 SNEGSKA (reference sequence). Trimming removed 0 bases from V and 5 bases from J; junction bases left unmatched: 4. CDR3 protein: CSAREGGGHEQYV. The CDR3 coding sequence is TGCAGTGCTAGAGAGGGGGGGGGACACGAGCAGTACGTC.

This clonotype was counted ten times or more. The rearrangement uses TRBV10-3 and TRBJ2-3; the match to TRBD2 covers 10 bases. Trimming at V came to 4 bases and at J to 2 bases, leaving 6 bases not matched to a gene. Germline V gene sequence: CDR1 ENHRY, CDR2 SYGVKD. The CDR3 length is 16 residues. Here the CDR3 reads CAISGSSGGYTDTQYF. The CDR3 coding sequence is TGTGCCATCAGTGGCTCTAGCGGGGGTTACACAGATACGCAGTATTTT.

At least ten counts were recorded for this clonotype. This chain links TRBV9 with TRBJ2-3; D remains unclear. Deletions cut 3 bases from V and 6 bases from J, with 14 bases between. The CDR3 is made up of 14 amino acids. Per germline, CDR1 SGDLS and CDR2 YYNGEE. Here the CDR3 reads CASSAIEFGDTQYF. The CDR3 region has the DNA TGTGCCAGCAGCGCAATCGAATTTGGGGATACGCAGTATTTT. Variable domain in full (rest from reference TRBV9 and TRBJ2-3): DSGVTQTPKHLITATGQRVTLRCSPRSGDLSVYWYQQSLDQGLQFLIQYYNGEERAKGNILERFSAQQFPDLHSELNLSSLELGDSALYFCASSAIEFGDTQYFGPGTRLTVL.

In this sample, this clonotype turned up many times. The chain joins TRBV5-1 to TRBJ1-4; weak D call: TRBD1 (5 bases). CDR3 size: 16 residues. V was cut by 0 bases and J by 7 bases, with 16 bases left in between. Germline values: CDR1 SGHRS, CDR2 YFSETQ. The CDR3 DNA reads TGCGCCAGCAGCTTGGGACGGGGGAATGTAGGTGAAAAACTGTTTTTT. As protein: CASSLGRGNVGEKLFF.

The table lists this clonotype with many counts. The chain uses TRBV7-2 and TRBJ2-7; 13 bases are a match to TRBD2. The CDR3 runs to 13 residues. CDR1 is SGHTA, CDR2 FQGNSA, per germline. The J segment lost 12 bases and the V segment lost 5 bases, leaving 7 bases of the junction unmatched. The CDR3 nucleotides read TGTGCCAGCAGCGCACTAGCGGGGGGGGCGCGGTACTTC. Encoded protein: CASSALAGGARYF.

This clonotype was seen at least ten times. The J gene is TRBJ2-7, the V gene TRBV9; no clear D. CDR1 SGDLS and CDR2 YYNGEE come from the germline V gene. The CDR3 is 15 amino acids. V was trimmed by 0 bases and J by 0 bases, leaving 10 bases between them. Here the CDR3 reads CASSVVEFRSYEQYV. The CDR3, as DNA: TGTGCCAGCAGCGTAGTTGAGTTCCGCTCCTACGAGCAGTACGTC.

This clonotype was counted at least ten times. The chain carries TRBV11-2 and TRBJ2-2; 8 bases are shared with TRBD1. The V and J ends lost 5 bases and 3 bases, in that order; junction bases with no gene match: 5. The CDR3 length is 15 residues. Germline V gene lookup returns CDR1 SGHAT and CDR2 FQNNGV. CDR3 DNA: TGTGCCAGCAGCCTACGACAGGGGCACACCGGGGAGCTGTTTTTT. Its translation: CASSLRQGHTGELFF.

This clonotype was seen at least ten times. The gene calls are TRBV29-1 and TRBJ2-3; 8 nucleotides align to TRBD1. This CDR3 has 14 amino acids. The germline CDR1 and CDR2 sequences are SQVTM and ANQGSEA. The V gene end was trimmed by 1 base and the J gene end by 4 bases; junction bases not matched to a gene: 4. The CDR3 loop is CSVEGTGFADTQYF. For the CDR3, the DNA is TGCAGCGTTGAAGGGACAGGGTTCGCAGATACGCAGTATTTT.

This clonotype was seen many times. The genes are TRBV20-1 and TRBJ1-4; D not certain. The germline V gene has CDR1 DFQATT and CDR2 SNEGSKA (reference sequence). This CDR3 spans 12 amino acids. V was cut by 3 bases and J by 4 bases, with 6 bases left in between. The CDR3 region is CSARDVNEKLFF. The CDR3 DNA reads as TGCAGTGCTAGGGACGTTAATGAAAAACTGTTTTTT.

This clonotype was seen at least ten times. This chain connects TRBV4-2 to TRBJ2-7; no definite D call. Trimming pared 1 base from V and 0 bases from J, leaving 4 bases between. The length of the CDR3 is 13 residues. Germline V gene data show CDR1 as LGHNA and CDR2 as YNFKEQ. The CDR3 reads CASSQGYSYEQYF. Written as DNA, the CDR3 is TGTGCCAGCAGCCAAGGCTACTCCTACGAGCAGTACTTC.

This clonotype was observed at least ten times. V is TRBV5-1 and J is TRBJ2-1, with TRBD2 identical over 7 bases. V was pared by 5 bases and J by 7 bases, with 12 bases of the junction left unmatched. The CDR3 has 15 residues. In germline, CDR1 is SGHRS, CDR2 YFSETQ. The CDR3 region is CASRPERGGMNEQFF. The CDR3 region has the DNA TGCGCCAGCAGGCCAGAGCGGGGAGGAATGAATGAGCAGTTCTTC.

This clonotype was seen repeatedly, ten times or more. The V gene is TRBV20-1, the J gene TRBJ2-1; D is possibly TRBD2 (6 bases). Trimming removed 2 bases at V and 6 bases at J, with 8 bases between. This CDR3 is 12 amino acids long. The germline V gene encodes CDR1 DFQATT and CDR2 SNEGSKA (reference sequence). The DNA of the CDR3 is TGCAGTGCTAGACAGGGAGGCAATGAGCAGTTCTTC. It yields the protein CSARQGGNEQFF.